Detailed here is one T cell receptor (beta chain). Its antigen is not identified. Synthetic TCR analog templates were spiked into all PCRs individually. Measured with immunoSEQ multiplex PCR; TCRdb has only the in-frame clones, and not every one. The data hold around 100,000 clones, with 75% to 95% observed a single time. Described time point: peripheral blood 6 weeks after treatment start. This sample was taken from a study of PD-L1 blockade in urothelial cancer. Study background: It was at 3 weeks (second dose) and 6 weeks after treatment start that blood was analyzed.

General observations from the study: Pretreatment clonality of the blood TCR repertoire below the median was predictive of superior survival.

V was pared by 7 bases and J by 1 base, with 13 bases of the junction left unmatched. The CDR3 spans 17 residues. Germline CDR1 is GTSNPN and CDR2 is SVGIG (reference sequence). Sample: PBMCs, taken around atezolizumab (anti-PD-L1) treatment. The source is a man between 60 and 75 years old with urothelial cancer. V gene TRBV30 combines with J gene TRBJ1-4; 9 bases map to TRBD1. CDR3 region: CASGTGISRRTNEKLFF. CDR3 DNA: TGTGCCTCTGGGACAGGGATTTCTCGAAGAACTAATGAAAAACTGTTTTTT.